One sample yielded the 32 T cell receptor beta chains listed below, sequenced in a study of Ad26.COV2.S vaccination and SARS-CoV-2 variants (dated by TCRdb to the early 2020s). The library was obtained by the immunoSEQ multiplex PCR assay. TCRdb mirrors the immuneACCESS table, restricted to in-frame sequences. Some clones are absent from its copies; in checked studies, under half trace to an unresolved V gene, and the reason for the others is unknown. The sample table records approximately 410,000 clones; approximately 90% of these occur just once. In total, the top ten clones hold less than 4.5% of the sample. The intended sense of this specimen's treatment or condition label: some 19 received Ad26.COV2.S at low or high dose, single or two shots; 5 received placebo; per-sample allocation not given. Repertoires of vaccine and placebo recipients were sequenced from samples collected on day 63 after the first injection.

Sequences were derived from peripheral blood, sampled in a trial of Ad26.COV2.S vaccine versus placebo. These receptors were obtained from a person between 18 and 65 years old who received the Ad26.COV2.S COVID-19 vaccine or a placebo.

The CDR3 region is CSASSPQSTDPNQPQHF. In DNA, the CDR3 is TGCAGTGCTAGTTCTCCACAATCGACAGACCCCAATCAGCCCCAGCATTTT. The genes are TRBV20-1 and TRBJ1-5; tentative D call: TRBD1 (5 bases). This CDR3 has 17 amino acids. V was shortened by 3 bases and J by 3 bases, with 21 bases between the two germline ends. Germline loops: CDR1 DFQATT, CDR2 SNEGSKA (reference sequence).

This rearrangement joins TRBV5-5 to TRBJ2-1, with 9 bases fitting TRBD2. The CDR3 spans 15 residues. Trimming removed 4 bases from V and 4 bases from J; junction bases left unmatched: 6. Germline CDR1 SGHKS, CDR2 YYEKEE (reference sequence). The CDR3 region is CASSPRLADYNEQFF. Here the CDR3 DNA reads TGTGCCAGCAGCCCCAGACTAGCGGATTACAATGAGCAGTTCTTC.

The chain has TRBV4-1 and TRBJ2-1, with D unclear. Germline CDR1 and CDR2: MGHRA and YSYEKL. V gave up 0 bases and J gave up 6 bases, with 12 bases separating them. The CDR3 consists of 15 residues. This CDR3 is CASSQESGFLNEQFF. CDR3 nucleotide sequence: TGCGCCAGCAGCCAAGAGAGTGGCTTCCTCAATGAGCAGTTCTTC.

This clone has only a few counts. The rearrangement links TRBV5-1 to TRBJ2-2, with unresolved D. Trimming took 4 bases from V and 3 from J, leaving 4 bases between them. This CDR3 is 12 amino acids long. Germline values: CDR1 SGHRS, CDR2 YFSETQ. CDR3 nucleotide sequence: TGCGCCAGCAGCGTGGACACCGGGGAGCTGTTTTTT. Translated: CASSVDTGELFF.

The chain couples TRBV5-1 to TRBJ2-5, with D maybe TRBD2 (5 bases). Germline V gene data show CDR1 as SGHRS and CDR2 as YFSETQ. CDR3 length equals 14 residues. V was trimmed by 1 base and J by 0 bases, leaving 7 bases between them. DNA for the CDR3: TGCGCCAGCAGCTTGACTAGGTACCAAGAGACCCAGTACTTC. This encodes CASSLTRYQETQYF.

The chain is built from TRBV27 and TRBJ1-5; 7 nucleotides line up with TRBD1. Germline V CDR1 and CDR2: MNHEY, SMNVEV (reference sequence). The V gene end was trimmed by 5 bases and the J gene end by 3 bases; junction bases not matched to a gene: 7. CDR3 length equals 15 residues. DNA of the CDR3: TGTGCCAGCAGTACCGGGACAGCAAACAATCAGCCCCAGCATTTT. Protein: CASSTGTANNQPQHF.

The rearrangement joins TRBV11-2 to TRBJ1-6; D remains unclear. This CDR3 has 15 amino acids. V dropped 1 base and J dropped 0 bases, with 4 bases sitting between them. Per germline, CDR1 SGHAT and CDR2 FQNNGV. In DNA, the CDR3 is TGTGCCAGCAGCTTAGCGGGCTCCTATAATTCACCCCTCCACTTT. Its protein product is CASSLAGSYNSPLHF.

V usage is TRBV7-2 and J usage is TRBJ1-5; the D gene is possibly TRBD1 (5 bases). Germline V lookup: CDR1 SGHTA, CDR2 FQGNSA. V was clipped by 5 bases and J by 4 bases, with 9 bases between them. The CDR3 spans 13 residues. Written as DNA, the CDR3 is TGTGCCAGCAGCGGGCGACAGAATCAGCCCCAGCATTTT. Translating gives CASSGRQNQPQHF.

J is TRBJ2-7 and V is TRBV7-2, with 8 nucleotides matching TRBD2. Germline trimming cut 1 base from V and 3 bases from J; bases unmatched to any gene: 2. Per the germline V gene, CDR1 is SGHTA and CDR2 is FQGNSA. The CDR3 runs 14 residues. This chain's CDR3 is CASSLDGGDYEQYF. The CDR3 DNA reads TGTGCCAGCAGCTTAGACGGGGGGGACTACGAGCAGTACTTC.

The chain joins TRBV27 to TRBJ1-1; D uncertain. V gave up 2 bases and J gave up 6 bases, with 13 bases separating them. The CDR3 extends over 14 amino acids. CDR1 and CDR2 from the germline V gene are MNHEY and SMNVEV (reference sequence). The DNA of the CDR3 is TGTGCCAGCAGTTTAATAAGTAGGAGGGCTGAAGCTTTCTTT. This sequence encodes CASSLISRRAEAFF.

This clone appeared once. The chain is built from TRBV27 and TRBJ2-3; 7 nucleotides align to TRBD1. The CDR3 has 13 residues. The ends lost 8 bases at V and 5 bases at J; junction bases unmatched: 7. Germline-derived CDR1 and CDR2 are MNHEY and SMNVEV (reference sequence). The CDR3 DNA reads TGTGCCAGCGCCGGGACAGTCTTAGATACGCAGTATTTT. Its translation: CASAGTVLDTQYF.

The sample holds a few counts of this clone. The CDR3: CASSPGLGEYF. The CDR3 DNA is TGTGCCAGCAGCCCTGGGCTTGGGGAGTACTTC. V gene TRBV7-9 combines with J gene TRBJ2-7, with D unclear. V was cut by 5 bases and J by 11 bases, with 13 bases left in between. There are 11 residues in the CDR3. Germline V gene lookup returns CDR1 SEHNR and CDR2 FQNEAQ (reference sequence).

The rearrangement joins TRBV24-1 to TRBJ2-1, with TRBD1 matching over 7 bases. The junction had 1 base not matched to a gene; V was cut back by 3 bases and J by 6 bases. The CDR3 extends over 13 amino acids. In germline, CDR1 is KGHDR, CDR2 SFDVKD. Written as DNA, the CDR3 is TGTGCCACCAGTGATGACAGGGTCAATGAGCAGTTCTTC. The encoded protein is CATSDDRVNEQFF.

The chain uses TRBV19 and TRBJ1-2, with a tentative D call TRBD1 (5 bases). Per the germline V gene, CDR1 is LNHDA and CDR2 is SQIVND (reference sequence). V gave up 9 bases and J gave up 5 bases, with 19 bases separating them. The CDR3 is 14 amino acids. CDR3 sequence (DNA): TGTGCCAGCCGAGTAACCGGGACGATTTATGGCTACACCTTC. Translation gives CASRVTGTIYGYTF.

For this clone: This sample also contains other DNA sequences that code for the same CDR3. V usage is TRBV7-3 and J usage is TRBJ2-2; 12 bases fit TRBD2. The CDR3 is made up of 16 amino acids. The trim removed 3 bases at V and 1 base at J, leaving 0 bases unmatched. The germline gives CDR1 SGHTA, CDR2 FQGTGA. CDR3 region: CASSLGLAGNTGELFF. CDR3 nucleotide sequence: TGTGCCAGCAGCTTGGGACTAGCGGGGAACACCGGGGAGCTGTTTTTT.

The V call is TRBV6-5, the J call TRBJ2-7, with D perhaps TRBD1 (5 bases). Trimming removed 10 bases at V and 3 bases at J, with 22 bases between. The CDR3 is 15 amino acids. CDR1 MNHEY and CDR2 SVGAGI come from the germline V gene. The CDR3 DNA is TGTGCCACCCGGAAGGAAGGGCAGGGAATCTACGAGCAGTACTTC. It yields the protein CATRKEGQGIYEQYF.

The chain joins TRBV4-3 to TRBJ1-2; D ambiguous. The germline V gene encodes CDR1 LGHNA and CDR2 YSLEER. The CDR3 has 15 residues. V was cut by 3 bases and J by 4 bases, with 15 bases left in between. The CDR3 reads CASSQGFEAVYGYTF. For the CDR3, the DNA is TGCGCCAGCAGCCAGGGGTTCGAAGCGGTCTATGGCTACACCTTC.

The chain uses TRBV25-1 and TRBJ2-2, with 9 bases aligning to TRBD2. Germline CDR1 MGHDK, CDR2 SYGVNS. The length of the CDR3 is 16 residues. Trimming cost V 5 bases and J 4 bases; bases outside gene matches: 8. The CDR3 loop reads CASSSGGPQGTGELFF. The CDR3 DNA is TGTGCCAGCAGTAGCGGGGGGCCCCAGGGCACCGGGGAGCTGTTTTTT.

The chain joins TRBV18 to TRBJ1-2, with 7 bases identical to TRBD1. Unmatched junction bases numbered 15, after V lost 3 bases and J lost 5 bases. The CDR3 sequence is 17 residues long. Germline V gene lookup returns CDR1 KGHSH and CDR2 LQKENI. In DNA form, the CDR3 reads TGTGCCAGCTCACCGGTATCAACAGTCAGGGGGACTTATGGCTACACCTTC. Translation gives CASSPVSTVRGTYGYTF.

The V call is TRBV19, the J call TRBJ1-2; tentative D call: TRBD1 (6 bases). The CDR3 loop spans 14 amino acids. Trimming pared 7 bases from V and 6 bases from J, leaving 18 bases between. CDR1 and CDR2 (germline): LNHDA, SQIVND (reference sequence). The CDR3 DNA follows: TGTGCCAGTACCGAGAGACAGAGGGGGAATGGCTACACCTTC. Translated, it gives CASTERQRGNGYTF.

This chain joins TRBV6-5 and TRBJ2-7; the D is unclear. CDR1 MNHEY and CDR2 SVGAGI come from the germline V gene. Deletions cut 8 bases from V and 4 bases from J, with 21 bases between. This CDR3 contains 15 residues. The CDR3 nucleotides read TGTGCCAGCGCTACGAAGTTTTTTCTCGGATACGAGCAGTACTTC. Its protein product is CASATKFFLGYEQYF.

The V call is TRBV28, the J call TRBJ2-2, with D tentatively TRBD1 (6 bases). The CDR3 extends over 15 amino acids. The V end lost 6 bases, the J end lost 5 bases, and 16 bases lay between the germline ends. Germline-derived CDR1 and CDR2 are MDHEN and SYDVKM. CDR3 coding DNA: TGTGCCAGCAGACCTTCAGGGGCAGAGACCGGGGAGCTGTTTTTT. It specifies CASRPSGAETGELFF.

This sequence joins TRBV18 and TRBJ2-5; unclear D gene. The CDR3 totals 13 residues. Germline lookup yields CDR1 KGHSH and CDR2 LQKENI. V was pared by 2 bases and J by 3 bases, with 7 bases between. CDR3 nucleotide sequence: TGTGCCAGCTCACCAGGCAAGGAAGAGACCCAGTACTTC. This gives the protein CASSPGKEETQYF. Supplemented by reference TRBV18 and TRBJ2-5, the full variable domain reads NAGVMQNPRHLVRRRGQEARLRCSPMKGHSHVYWYRQLPEEGLKFMVYLQKENIIDESGMPKERFSAEFPKEGPSILRIQQVVRGDSAAYFCASSPGKEETQYFGPGTRLLVL.

The J gene is TRBJ2-7, the V gene TRBV7-2; either TRBD1 or TRBD2 may fit D (7 bases each). Germline lookup yields CDR1 SGHTA and CDR2 FQGNSA. This CDR3 has 15 amino acids. V gave up 1 base and J gave up 2 bases, with 12 bases separating them. CDR3 sequence reads: CASSLVAGGAYEQYF. The DNA for the CDR3 is TGTGCCAGCAGCTTAGTAGCAGGGGGGGCCTACGAGCAGTACTTC.

The table lists this clone with a count of one. The chain couples TRBV25-1 to TRBJ2-1; D not certain. Germline values: CDR1 MGHDK, CDR2 SYGVNS. Trimming left V 4 bases short and J 6 bases short, with 13 bases between. The CDR3 runs to 14 residues. The CDR3 loop reads CASSGAARTNEQFF. CDR3 DNA sequence: TGTGCCAGCAGTGGAGCAGCCCGTACCAATGAGCAGTTCTTC.

V is TRBV28 and J is TRBJ1-5; D is unresolved. CDR1 MDHEN and CDR2 SYDVKM come from the germline V gene. The V gene lost 7 bases and the J gene lost 8 bases, with 12 bases spanning the gap. This CDR3 has 12 amino acids. The CDR3 DNA is TGTGCCAGCAATTCCCCCCCCGAGCCCCAGCATTTT. Translation: CASNSPPEPQHF. The whole variable domain, filled in from reference TRBV28 and TRBJ1-5, reads DVKVTQSSRYLVKRTGEKVFLECVQDMDHENMFWYRQDPGLGLRLIYFSYDVKMKEKGDIPEGYSVSREKKERFSLILESASTNQTSMYLCASNSPPEPQHFGDGTRLSIL.

This rearrangement joins TRBV2 to TRBJ2-7; tentatively, D is TRBD1 (5 bases). Germline V gene lookup returns CDR1 SNHLY and CDR2 FYNNEI. Deletions cut 6 bases from V and 2 bases from J, with 14 bases between. CDR3 length equals 14 residues. In nucleotides, the CDR3 is TGTGCCAGCAGGGGGCCGACAGTCACCTACGAGCAGTACTTC. Residues: CASRGPTVTYEQYF.

The rearrangement links TRBV11-2 to TRBJ2-5, with 7 positions matching TRBD1. The CDR3 loop spans 15 amino acids. J gave up 5 bases and V 3 bases, and 9 bases lay outside the gene matches. Germline assignment: CDR1 SGHAT and CDR2 FQNNGV. The CDR3 loop is CASSLWTGVAETQYF. DNA for the CDR3: TGTGCCAGCAGCTTGTGGACAGGCGTCGCGGAGACCCAGTACTTC.

This chain uses TRBV5-1 with TRBJ2-5; possibly TRBD1 or TRBD2 for D (5 bases each). CDR3 length equals 15 residues. The V end was cut by 4 bases, the J end by 1 base, with 14 bases between. Germline V gene sequence: CDR1 SGHRS, CDR2 YFSETQ. CDR3 in amino acids: CASSPWGYPQETQYF. The CDR3 region has the DNA TGCGCCAGCAGCCCCTGGGGGTATCCCCAAGAGACCCAGTACTTC. The variable domain in full, completed from reference TRBV5-1 and TRBJ2-5, reads KAGVTQTPRYLIKTRGQQVTLSCSPISGHRSVSWYQQTPGQGLQFLFEYFSETQRNKGNFPGRFSGRQFSNSRSEMNVSTLELGDSALYLCASSPWGYPQETQYFGPGTRLLVL.

The chain employs TRBV10-1 and TRBJ2-7; 9 nucleotides match TRBD2. The junction had 4 bases not matched to a gene; V was cut back by 2 bases and J by 2 bases. The CDR3 loop spans 15 amino acids. Germline loops: CDR1 WNHNN, CDR2 SYGVQD (reference sequence). CDR3 protein: CASSEGPSGTYEQYF. The CDR3 DNA sequence: TGCGCCAGCAGTGAGGGTCCTAGCGGGACCTACGAGCAGTACTTC.

The V call is TRBV10-2, the J call TRBJ2-7; D gene uncertain. CDR3 length: 14 amino acids. V was cut by 1 base and J by 1 base, with 8 bases left in between. Germline CDR1 WSHSY, CDR2 SAAADI. CDR3 coding DNA: TGCGCCAGCAGTGAGTACTCCCCTTCCTACGAGCAGTACTTC. This translates into CASSEYSPSYEQYF.

V gene TRBV2 combines with J gene TRBJ2-1; no definite D call. Germline V gene data show CDR1 as SNHLY and CDR2 as FYNNEI. With 6 bases removed from V and 9 bases from J, the gap between germline ends came to 15 bases. This CDR3 spans 13 amino acids. CDR3 residues: CASRGDGSGEQFF. In nucleotides, the CDR3 is TGTGCCAGCAGAGGCGACGGGTCTGGTGAGCAGTTCTTC.